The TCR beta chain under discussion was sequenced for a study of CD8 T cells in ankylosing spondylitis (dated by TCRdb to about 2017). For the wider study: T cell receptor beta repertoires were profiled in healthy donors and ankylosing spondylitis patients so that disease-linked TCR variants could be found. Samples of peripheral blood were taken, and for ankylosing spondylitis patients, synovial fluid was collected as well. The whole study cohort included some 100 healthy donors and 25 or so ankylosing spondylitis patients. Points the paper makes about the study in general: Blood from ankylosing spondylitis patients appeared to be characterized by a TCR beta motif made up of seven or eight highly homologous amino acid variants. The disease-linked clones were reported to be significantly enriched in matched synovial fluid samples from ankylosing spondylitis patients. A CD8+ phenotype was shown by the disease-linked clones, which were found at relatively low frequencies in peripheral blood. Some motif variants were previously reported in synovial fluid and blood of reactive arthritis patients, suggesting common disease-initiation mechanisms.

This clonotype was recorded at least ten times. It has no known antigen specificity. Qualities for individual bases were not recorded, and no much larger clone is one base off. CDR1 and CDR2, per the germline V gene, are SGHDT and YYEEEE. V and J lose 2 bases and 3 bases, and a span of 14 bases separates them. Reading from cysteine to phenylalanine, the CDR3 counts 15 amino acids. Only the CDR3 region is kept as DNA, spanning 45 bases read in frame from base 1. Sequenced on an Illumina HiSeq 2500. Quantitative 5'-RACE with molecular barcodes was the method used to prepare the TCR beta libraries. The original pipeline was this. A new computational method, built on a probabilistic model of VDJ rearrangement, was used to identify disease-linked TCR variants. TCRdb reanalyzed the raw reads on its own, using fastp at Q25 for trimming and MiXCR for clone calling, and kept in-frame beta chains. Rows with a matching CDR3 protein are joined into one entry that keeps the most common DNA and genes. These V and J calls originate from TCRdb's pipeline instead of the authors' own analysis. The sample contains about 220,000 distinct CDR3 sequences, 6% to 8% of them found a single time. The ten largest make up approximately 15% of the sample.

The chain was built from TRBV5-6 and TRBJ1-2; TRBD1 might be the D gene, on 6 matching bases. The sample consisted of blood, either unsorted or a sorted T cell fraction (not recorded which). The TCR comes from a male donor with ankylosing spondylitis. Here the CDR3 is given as CASSFGGPVDYGYTF. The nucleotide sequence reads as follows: TGTGCCAGCAGCTTTGGGGGGCCGGTTGACTATGGCTACACCTTC.